This T cell receptor (beta chain) was sequenced during a study of T cell repertoires in cytomegalovirus infection. Study details: A matching HLA type, together with CMV infection, was signaled by public TCR beta signatures.

TCRdb analysed the reads with MiXCR anew, one entry per CDR3 protein. The repertoire holds roughly 720,000 distinct CDR3 sequences, with under 40% as singletons. General study points: Clonotypes of TCR beta that were HLA-C-restricted and CMV-specific dominated the ex vivo response.

As concerns this clonotype: Its antigen is not known.

Input material: PBMCs. This receptor was identified in a human donor in good health (CMV status not recorded). Some clones in this sample may be carry-over from other donors' samples.

CDR3 protein: CASSERTLNQPQHF. As DNA, the CDR3 is TGTGCCAGCAGTGAAAGGACCCTTAATCAGCCCCAGCATTTT. V usage is TRBV6-1 and J usage is TRBJ1-5; no firm D call. V was shortened by 2 bases and J by 4 bases, with 9 bases between the two germline ends. Germline CDR1 and CDR2: MNHNS and SASEGT. CDR3 size: 14 residues.